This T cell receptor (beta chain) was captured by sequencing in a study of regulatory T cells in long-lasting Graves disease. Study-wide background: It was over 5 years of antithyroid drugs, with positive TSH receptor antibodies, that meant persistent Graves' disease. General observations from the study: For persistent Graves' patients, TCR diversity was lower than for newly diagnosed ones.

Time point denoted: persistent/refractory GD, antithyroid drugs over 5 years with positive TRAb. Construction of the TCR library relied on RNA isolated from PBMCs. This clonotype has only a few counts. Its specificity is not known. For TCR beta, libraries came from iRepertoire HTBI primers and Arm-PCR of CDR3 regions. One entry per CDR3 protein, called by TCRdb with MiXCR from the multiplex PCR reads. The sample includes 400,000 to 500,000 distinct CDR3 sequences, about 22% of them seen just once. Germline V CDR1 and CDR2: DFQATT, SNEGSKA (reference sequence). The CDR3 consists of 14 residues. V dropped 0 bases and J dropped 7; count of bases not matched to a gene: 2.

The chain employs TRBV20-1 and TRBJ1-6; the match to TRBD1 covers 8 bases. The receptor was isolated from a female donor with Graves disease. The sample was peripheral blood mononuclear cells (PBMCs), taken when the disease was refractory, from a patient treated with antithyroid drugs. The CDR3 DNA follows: TGCAGTGCTAGAGAGGGACAGGCGAATTCACCCCTCCACTTT. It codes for CSAREGQANSPLHF.